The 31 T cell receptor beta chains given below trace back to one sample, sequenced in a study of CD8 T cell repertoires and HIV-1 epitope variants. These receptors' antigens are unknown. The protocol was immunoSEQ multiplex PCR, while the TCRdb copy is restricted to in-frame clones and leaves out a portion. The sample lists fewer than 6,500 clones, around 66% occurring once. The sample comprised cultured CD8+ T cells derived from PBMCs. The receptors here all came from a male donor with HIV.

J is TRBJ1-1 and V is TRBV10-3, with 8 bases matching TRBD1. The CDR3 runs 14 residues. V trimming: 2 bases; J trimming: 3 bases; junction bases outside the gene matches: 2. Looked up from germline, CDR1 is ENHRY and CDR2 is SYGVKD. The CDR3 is CAISETGGDTEAFF. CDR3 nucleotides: TGTGCCATCAGTGAGACAGGGGGGGACACTGAAGCTTTCTTT.

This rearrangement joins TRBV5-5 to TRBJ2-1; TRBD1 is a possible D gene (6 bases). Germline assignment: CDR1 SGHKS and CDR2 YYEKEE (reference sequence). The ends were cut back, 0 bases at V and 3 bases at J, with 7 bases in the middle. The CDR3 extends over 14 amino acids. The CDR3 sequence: CASSLEDSYNEQFF. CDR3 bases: TGTGCCAGCAGCTTGGAGGACAGCTACAATGAGCAGTTCTTC. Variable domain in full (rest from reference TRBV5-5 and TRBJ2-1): DAGVTQSPTHLIKTRGQQVTLRCSPISGHKSVSWYQQVLGQGPQFIFQYYEKEERGRGNFPDRFSARQFPNYSSELNVNALLLGDSALYLCASSLEDSYNEQFFGPGTRLTVL.

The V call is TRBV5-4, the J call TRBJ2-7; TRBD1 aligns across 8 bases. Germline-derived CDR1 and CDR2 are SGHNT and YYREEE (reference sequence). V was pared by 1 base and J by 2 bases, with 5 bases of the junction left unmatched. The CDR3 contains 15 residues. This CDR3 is CASSLPDRDPYEQYF. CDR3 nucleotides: TGTGCCAGCAGCTTGCCGGACAGGGATCCCTACGAGCAGTACTTC.

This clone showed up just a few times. The CDR3 loop is CASSPYMYSGNTIYF. The CDR3 DNA follows: TGTGCCAGCTCACCTTACATGTACTCTGGAAACACCATATATTTT. V is TRBV18 and J is TRBJ1-3; D call uncertain. Germline-derived CDR1 and CDR2 are KGHSH and LQKENI. Deletions cut 3 bases from V and 0 bases from J, with 9 bases between. The CDR3 runs 15 residues.

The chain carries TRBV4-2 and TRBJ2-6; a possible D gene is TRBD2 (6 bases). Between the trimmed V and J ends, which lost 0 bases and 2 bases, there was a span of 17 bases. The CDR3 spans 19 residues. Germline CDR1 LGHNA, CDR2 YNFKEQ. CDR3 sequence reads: CASSQEWRTTTAGANVLTF. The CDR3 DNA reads TGTGCCAGCAGCCAAGAGTGGCGGACTACGACGGCTGGGGCCAACGTCCTGACTTTC.

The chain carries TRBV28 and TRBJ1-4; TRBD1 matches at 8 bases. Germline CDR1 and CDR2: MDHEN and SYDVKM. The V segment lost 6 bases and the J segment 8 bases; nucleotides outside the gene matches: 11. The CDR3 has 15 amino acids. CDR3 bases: TGTGCCAGCAGGAGGACAGGGCACGTAGGGGAAAAACTGTTTTTT. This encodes CASRRTGHVGEKLFF.

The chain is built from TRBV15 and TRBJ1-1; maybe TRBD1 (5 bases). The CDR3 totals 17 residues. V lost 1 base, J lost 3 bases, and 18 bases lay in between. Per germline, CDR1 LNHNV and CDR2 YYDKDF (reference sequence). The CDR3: CATSRGGKGKGDTEAFF. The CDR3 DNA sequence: TGTGCCACCAGCAGAGGGGGTAAAGGTAAAGGGGACACTGAAGCTTTCTTT.

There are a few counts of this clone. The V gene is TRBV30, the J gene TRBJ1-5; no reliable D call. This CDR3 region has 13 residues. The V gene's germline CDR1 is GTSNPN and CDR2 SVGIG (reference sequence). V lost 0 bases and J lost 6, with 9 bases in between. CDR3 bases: TGTGCCTGGAGTGTACGTGGTCTTCAGCCCCAGCATTTT. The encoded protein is CAWSVRGLQPQHF.

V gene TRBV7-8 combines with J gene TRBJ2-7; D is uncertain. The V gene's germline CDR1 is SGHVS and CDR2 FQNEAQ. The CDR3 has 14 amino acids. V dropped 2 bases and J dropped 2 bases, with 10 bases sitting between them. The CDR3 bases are TGTGCCAGCAGCTTACTACGTCCCCCCTACGAGCAGTACTTC. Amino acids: CASSLLRPPYEQYF.

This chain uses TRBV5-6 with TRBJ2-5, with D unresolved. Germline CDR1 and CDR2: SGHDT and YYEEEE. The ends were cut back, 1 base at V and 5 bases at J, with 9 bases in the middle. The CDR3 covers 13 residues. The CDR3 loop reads CASSLLGWETQYF. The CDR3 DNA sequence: TGTGCCAGCAGCTTGCTGGGGTGGGAGACCCAGTACTTC.

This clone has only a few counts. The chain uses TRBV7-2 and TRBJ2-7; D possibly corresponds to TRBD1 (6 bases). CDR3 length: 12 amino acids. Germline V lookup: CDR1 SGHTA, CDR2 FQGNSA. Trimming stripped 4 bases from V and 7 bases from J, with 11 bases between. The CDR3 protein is CASSSPGDEQYF. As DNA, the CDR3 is TGTGCCAGCAGCTCGCCAGGGGATGAGCAGTACTTC.

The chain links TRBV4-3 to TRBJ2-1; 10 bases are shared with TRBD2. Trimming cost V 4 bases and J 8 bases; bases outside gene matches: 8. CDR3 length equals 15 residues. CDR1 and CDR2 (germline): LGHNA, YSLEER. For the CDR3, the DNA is TGCGCCAGCAGCCTCGAGGTAGCGGGGGGAGATGAGCAGTTCTTC. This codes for CASSLEVAGGDEQFF.

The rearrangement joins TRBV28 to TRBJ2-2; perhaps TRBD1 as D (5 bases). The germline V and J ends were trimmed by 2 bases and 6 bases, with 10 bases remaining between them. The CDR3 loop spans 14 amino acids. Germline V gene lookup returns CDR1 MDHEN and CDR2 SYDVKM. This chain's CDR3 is CASSLGMGPGELFF. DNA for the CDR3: TGTGCCAGCAGTTTAGGAATGGGGCCCGGGGAGCTGTTTTTT.

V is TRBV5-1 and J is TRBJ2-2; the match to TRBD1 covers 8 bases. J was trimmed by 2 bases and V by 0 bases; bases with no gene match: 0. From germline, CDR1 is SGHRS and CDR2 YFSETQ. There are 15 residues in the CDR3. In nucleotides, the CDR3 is TGCGCCAGCAGCTTGGCAGGGGGCAACACCGGGGAGCTGTTTTTT. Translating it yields CASSLAGGNTGELFF.

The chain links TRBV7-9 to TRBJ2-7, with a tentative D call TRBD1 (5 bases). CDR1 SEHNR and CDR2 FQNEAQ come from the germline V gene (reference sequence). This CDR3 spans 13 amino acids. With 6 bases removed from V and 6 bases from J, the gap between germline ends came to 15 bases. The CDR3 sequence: CASSKEGDSEQYF. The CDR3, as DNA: TGTGCCAGCAGTAAAGAAGGGGATAGCGAGCAGTACTTC. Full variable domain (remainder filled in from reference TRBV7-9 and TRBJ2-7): DTGVSQNPRHKITKRGQNVTFRCDPISEHNRLYWYRQTLGQGPEFLTYFQNEAQLEKSRLLSDRFSAERPKGSFSTLEIQRTEQGDSAMYLCASSKEGDSEQYFGPGTRLTVT.

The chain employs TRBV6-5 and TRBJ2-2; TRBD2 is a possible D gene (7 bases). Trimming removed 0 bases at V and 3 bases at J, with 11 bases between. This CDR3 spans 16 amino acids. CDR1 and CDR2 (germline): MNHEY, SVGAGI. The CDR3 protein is CASSYSSGGYTGELFF. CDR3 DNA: TGTGCCAGCAGTTACTCGTCGGGGGGCTACACCGGGGAGCTGTTTTTT.

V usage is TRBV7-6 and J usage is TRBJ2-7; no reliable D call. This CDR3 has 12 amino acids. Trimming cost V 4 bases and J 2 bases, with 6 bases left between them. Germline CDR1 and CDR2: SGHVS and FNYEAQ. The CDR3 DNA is TGTGCCAGCAGCTCGACGGCCTACGAGCAGTACTTC. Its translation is CASSSTAYEQYF.

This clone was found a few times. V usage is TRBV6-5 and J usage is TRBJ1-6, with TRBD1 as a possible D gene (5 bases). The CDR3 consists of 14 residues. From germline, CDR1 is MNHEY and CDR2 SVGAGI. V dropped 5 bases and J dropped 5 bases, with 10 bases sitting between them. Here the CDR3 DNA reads TGTGCCAGCAGTACCGGGACTGATAATTCACCCCTCCACTTT. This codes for CASSTGTDNSPLHF.

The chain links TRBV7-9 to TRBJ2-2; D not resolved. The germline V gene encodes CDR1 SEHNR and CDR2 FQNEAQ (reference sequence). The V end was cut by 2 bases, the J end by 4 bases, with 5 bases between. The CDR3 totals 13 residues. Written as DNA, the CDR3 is TGTGCCAGCAGCTTATTAGTCACCGGGGAGCTGTTTTTT. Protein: CASSLLVTGELFF.

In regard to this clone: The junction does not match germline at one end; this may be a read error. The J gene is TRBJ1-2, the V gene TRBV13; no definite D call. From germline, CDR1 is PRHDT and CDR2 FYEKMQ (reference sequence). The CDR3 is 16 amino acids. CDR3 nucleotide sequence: TGCGCCAGCAGCCAAGATCCCCCAGACTTGGACTATGGCTACACCTTC. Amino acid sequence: CASSQDPPDLDYGYTF.

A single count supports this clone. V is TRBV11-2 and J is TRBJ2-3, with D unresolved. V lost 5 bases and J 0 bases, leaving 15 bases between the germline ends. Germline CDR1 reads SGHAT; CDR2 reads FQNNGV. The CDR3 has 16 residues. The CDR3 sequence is CASSLDLGLSTDTQYF. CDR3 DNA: TGTGCCAGCAGCCTTGACTTAGGGCTTAGCACAGATACGCAGTATTTT.

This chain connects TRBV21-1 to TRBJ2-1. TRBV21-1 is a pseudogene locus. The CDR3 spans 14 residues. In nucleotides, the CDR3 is TGTGCCAGCAGCAAAACGGGGCGGAACAATGAGCAGTTCTTC. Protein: CASSKTGRNNEQFF.

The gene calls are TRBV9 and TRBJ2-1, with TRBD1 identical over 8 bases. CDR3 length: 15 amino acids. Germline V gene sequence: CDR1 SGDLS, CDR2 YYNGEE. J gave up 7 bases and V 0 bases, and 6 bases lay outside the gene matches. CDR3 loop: CASSVVRTGYNEQFF. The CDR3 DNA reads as TGTGCCAGCAGCGTAGTTCGGACAGGGTATAATGAGCAGTTCTTC.

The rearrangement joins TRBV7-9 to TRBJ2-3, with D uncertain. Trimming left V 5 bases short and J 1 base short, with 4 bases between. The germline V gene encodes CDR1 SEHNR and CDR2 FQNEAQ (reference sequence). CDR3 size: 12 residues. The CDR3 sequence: CASSPGTDTQYF. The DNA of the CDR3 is TGTGCCAGCAGCCCCGGCACAGATACGCAGTATTTT.

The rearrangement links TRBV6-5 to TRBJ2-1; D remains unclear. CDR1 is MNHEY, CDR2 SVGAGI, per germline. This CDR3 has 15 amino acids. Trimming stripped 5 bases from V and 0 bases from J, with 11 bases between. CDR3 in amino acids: CASSITDHSYNEQFF. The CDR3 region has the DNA TGTGCCAGCAGTATTACAGACCACTCCTACAATGAGCAGTTCTTC.

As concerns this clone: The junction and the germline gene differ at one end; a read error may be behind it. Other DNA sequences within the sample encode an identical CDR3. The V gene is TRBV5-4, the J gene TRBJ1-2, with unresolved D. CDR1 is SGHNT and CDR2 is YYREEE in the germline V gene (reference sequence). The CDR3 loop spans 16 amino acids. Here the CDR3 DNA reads TGCGCCAGCAGCCAAGATCCCGTCGAACTCGACTATGGCTACACCTTC. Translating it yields CASSQDPVELDYGYTF.

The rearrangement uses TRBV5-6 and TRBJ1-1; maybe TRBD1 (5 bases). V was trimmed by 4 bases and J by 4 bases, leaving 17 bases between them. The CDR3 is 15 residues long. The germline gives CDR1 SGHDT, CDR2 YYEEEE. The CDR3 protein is CASSPGGGDSTEAFF. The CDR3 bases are TGTGCCAGCAGCCCGGGGGGAGGGGACTCCACTGAAGCTTTCTTT.

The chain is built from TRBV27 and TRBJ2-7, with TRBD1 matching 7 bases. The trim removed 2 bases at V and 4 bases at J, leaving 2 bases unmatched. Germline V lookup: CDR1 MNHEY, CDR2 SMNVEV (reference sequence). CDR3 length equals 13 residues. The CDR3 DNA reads TGTGCCAGCAGTTTAAGGGGGCGGTACGAGCAGTACTTC. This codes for CASSLRGRYEQYF.

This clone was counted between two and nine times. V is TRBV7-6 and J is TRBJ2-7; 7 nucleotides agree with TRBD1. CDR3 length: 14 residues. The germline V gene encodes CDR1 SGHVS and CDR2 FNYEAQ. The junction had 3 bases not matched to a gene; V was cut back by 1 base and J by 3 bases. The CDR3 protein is CASSLGDRGYEQYF. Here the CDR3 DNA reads TGTGCCAGCAGCTTAGGGGACAGAGGCTACGAGCAGTACTTC.

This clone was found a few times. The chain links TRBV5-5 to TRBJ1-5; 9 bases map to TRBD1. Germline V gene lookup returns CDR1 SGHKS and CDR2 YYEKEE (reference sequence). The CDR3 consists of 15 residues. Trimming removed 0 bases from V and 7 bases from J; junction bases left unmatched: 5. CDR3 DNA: TGTGCCAGCAGCTTGGATACAGGGGGCGGCCAGCCCCAGCATTTT. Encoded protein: CASSLDTGGGQPQHF.

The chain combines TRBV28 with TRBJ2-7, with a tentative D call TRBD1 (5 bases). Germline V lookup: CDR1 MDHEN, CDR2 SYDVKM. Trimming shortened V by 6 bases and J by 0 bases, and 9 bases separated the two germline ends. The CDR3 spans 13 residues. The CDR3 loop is CASSIDSSYEQYF. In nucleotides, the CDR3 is TGTGCCAGCAGCATCGACAGCTCCTACGAGCAGTACTTC.